A single sample is the source of the 9 T cell receptor beta chains below, sequenced in a study of blood T cell repertoires in COVID-19. The assay was immunoSEQ multiplex PCR, and TCRdb's table has in-frame clones only and misses some. This sample has some 200,000 clones, with 85% to 90% found just once. The sample taken for sequencing was peripheral blood. These receptors were collected from a man aged 18-30 years with active or convalescent COVID-19.

Details on this clone: The sample holds other DNA sequences that translate to the same CDR3. The chain couples TRBV9 to TRBJ2-3; D may be TRBD2 (6 bases). Germline V CDR1 and CDR2: SGDLS, YYNGEE. The V gene lost 2 bases and the J gene lost 0 bases, with 10 bases spanning the gap. The length of the CDR3 is 15 residues. CDR3 loop: CASSVSGTSTDTQYF. As DNA, the CDR3 is TGTGCCAGCAGCGTCTCCGGGACTAGCACAGATACGCAGTATTTT.

V is TRBV28 and J is TRBJ1-1, with D possibly being TRBD1 (6 bases). This CDR3 has 14 residues. V lost 6 bases and J 2 bases, leaving 13 bases between the germline ends. Germline-derived CDR1 and CDR2 are MDHEN and SYDVKM. Here the CDR3 DNA reads TGTGCCAGCAGCTTGGACAGCGTAAACACTGAAGCTTTCTTT. It specifies CASSLDSVNTEAFF.

The J gene is TRBJ1-3, the V gene TRBV5-6; D possibly corresponds to TRBD1 (6 bases). The CDR3 runs 18 residues. V shed 4 bases and J shed 2 bases, with 22 bases lying between them. Germline-derived CDR1 and CDR2 are SGHDT and YYEEEE. The CDR3 protein is CASSPLIDRGATGNTIYF. The DNA of the CDR3 is TGTGCCAGCAGCCCCCTCATTGACCGGGGGGCGACTGGAAACACCATATATTTT.

CDR3 sequence reads: CASSFQDRASFYGYTF. The CDR3 nucleotides are TGTGCCAGCAGCTTTCAGGACAGGGCCTCTTTCTATGGCTACACCTTC. This chain uses TRBV7-2 with TRBJ1-2, with 8 nucleotides matching TRBD1. Germline V gene sequence: CDR1 SGHTA, CDR2 FQGNSA. There are 16 residues in the CDR3. The trim removed 3 bases at V and 4 bases at J, leaving 10 bases unmatched.

The chain has TRBV28 and TRBJ2-1, with TRBD2 identical over 9 bases. The CDR3 contains 15 residues. With V trimmed by 7 bases and J by 5 bases, 9 bases remained unmatched. Germline-derived CDR1 and CDR2 are MDHEN and SYDVKM. CDR3 amino acids: CASITAGGLNNEQFF. The DNA of the CDR3 is TGTGCCAGCATAACGGCGGGAGGGCTCAACAATGAGCAGTTCTTC.

V usage is TRBV3-1 (or the pseudogene TRBV3-2) and J usage is TRBJ2-1; D remains ambiguous. The V end lost 6 bases, the J end lost 0 bases, and 12 bases lay between the germline ends. Looked up from germline, CDR1 is LGHDT and CDR2 is YNNKEL (reference sequence). CDR3 size: 15 residues. As DNA, the CDR3 is TGTGCCAGCAGGCTAGGCGAGAGCTCCTACAATGAGCAGTTCTTC. This sequence encodes CASRLGESSYNEQFF.

The rearrangement uses TRBV12-5 and TRBJ2-1; a possible D gene is TRBD1 (5 bases). The CDR3 is 15 residues long. The germline V gene has CDR1 LGHNT and CDR2 FRNRAP. Trimming took 3 bases from V and 3 from J, leaving 12 bases between them. The CDR3 loop is CASGLGVGSYNEQFF. CDR3 bases: TGTGCTAGTGGTTTAGGGGTGGGTAGCTACAATGAGCAGTTCTTC. The variable domain in full, completed from reference TRBV12-5 and TRBJ2-1, reads DARVTQTPRHKVTEMGQEVTMRCQPILGHNTVFWYRQTMMQGLELLAYFRNRAPLDDSGMPKDRFSAEMPDATLATLKIQPSEPRDSAVYFCASGLGVGSYNEQFFGPGTRLTVL.

This chain joins TRBV7-2 and TRBJ2-3; 7 bases are a match to TRBD1. Germline lookup yields CDR1 SGHTA and CDR2 FQGNSA. J lost 5 bases, V lost 1 base, and 6 bases had no gene match. CDR3 length equals 15 residues. In DNA, the CDR3 is TGTGCCAGCAGCTTAGTTGGGCAGGGGGTAGATACGCAGTATTTT. Its protein is CASSLVGQGVDTQYF.

The chain uses TRBV7-8 and TRBJ1-1, with D uncertain. CDR1 and CDR2 from the germline V gene are SGHVS and FQNEAQ. The length of the CDR3 is 14 residues. The ends were cut back, 5 bases at V and 3 bases at J, with 13 bases in the middle. CDR3 sequence reads: CASSPLRGDTEAFF. The CDR3 nucleotides read TGTGCCAGCAGCCCTCTGCGGGGAGACACTGAAGCTTTCTTT.